Each of the 5 T cell receptor beta chains below was sequenced from the same sample in a study of T cell repertoires in cytomegalovirus infection. TCRdb re-called the reads through MiXCR, storing one row per CDR3 protein. Of a few hundred thousand distinct CDR3 sequences in the sample, around 40% were seen once. Their cognate antigens are unknown. The starting material was cultured PBMCs, obtained from culture after CMV antigen stimulation. The receptors originated from a human donor in good health (CMV status not recorded). Some clones in this sample may be carry-over from other donors' samples.

V usage is TRBV4-2 and J usage is TRBJ2-7; 12 nucleotides match TRBD2. The junction had 14 bases not matched to a gene; V was cut back by 4 bases and J by 7 bases. The germline V gene encodes CDR1 LGHNA and CDR2 YNFKEQ. This CDR3 is built from 17 residues. CDR3 sequence (DNA): TGTGCCAGCAGCCCCCCGGGGATACTAGCGGGGGGTGGAGAGCAGTACTTC. Translating gives CASSPPGILAGGGEQYF.

This clonotype was seen a handful of times. This rearrangement joins TRBV14 to TRBJ2-3, with a weak D call TRBD2 (6 bases). Trimming removed 1 base at V and 2 bases at J, with 16 bases between. Germline V gene lookup returns CDR1 SGHDN and CDR2 FVKESK. CDR3 length equals 17 residues. DNA for the CDR3: TGTGCCAGCAGCCAAGCCGAGACAGCGGGTCTCACAGATACGCAGTATTTT. Translation: CASSQAETAGLTDTQYF.

CDR3 sequence: CASSRTRGTSGGNRLGGYNEQFF. CDR3 in DNA: TGTGCCAGCAGCCGAACCCGCGGGACTAGCGGGGGGAACCGTCTCGGGGGATACAATGAGCAGTTCTTC. The genes are TRBV11-2 and TRBJ2-1, with 15 bases identical to TRBD2. Germline V CDR1 and CDR2: SGHAT, FQNNGV. The V segment lost 5 bases and the J segment 4 bases; nucleotides outside the gene matches: 24. This CDR3 is built from 23 residues.

V and J are TRBV5-4 and TRBJ1-5, with D unclear. The CDR3 consists of 15 residues. Germline V gene sequence: CDR1 SGHNT, CDR2 YYREEE (reference sequence). V was clipped by 7 bases and J by 0 bases, with 14 bases between them. The chain's CDR3 is CASPAGINSNQPQHF. CDR3 nucleotide sequence: TGTGCCAGCCCCGCCGGGATCAATAGCAATCAGCCCCAGCATTTT. The full variable domain, its missing parts supplied by reference TRBV5-4 and TRBJ1-5, is ETGVTQSPTHLIKTRGQQVTLRCSSQSGHNTVSWYQQALGQGPQFIFQYYREEENGRGNFPPRFSGLQFPNYSSELNVNALELDDSALYLCASPAGINSNQPQHFGDGTRLSIL.

V gene TRBV20-1 combines with J gene TRBJ2-6; D gene ambiguous. There are 14 residues in the CDR3. Germline values: CDR1 DFQATT, CDR2 SNEGSKA (reference sequence). Trimming shortened V by 5 bases and J by 0 bases, and 8 bases separated the two germline ends. This chain's CDR3 is CSAWGFSGANVLTF. CDR3 coding DNA: TGCAGTGCTTGGGGATTCTCTGGGGCCAACGTCCTGACTTTC.